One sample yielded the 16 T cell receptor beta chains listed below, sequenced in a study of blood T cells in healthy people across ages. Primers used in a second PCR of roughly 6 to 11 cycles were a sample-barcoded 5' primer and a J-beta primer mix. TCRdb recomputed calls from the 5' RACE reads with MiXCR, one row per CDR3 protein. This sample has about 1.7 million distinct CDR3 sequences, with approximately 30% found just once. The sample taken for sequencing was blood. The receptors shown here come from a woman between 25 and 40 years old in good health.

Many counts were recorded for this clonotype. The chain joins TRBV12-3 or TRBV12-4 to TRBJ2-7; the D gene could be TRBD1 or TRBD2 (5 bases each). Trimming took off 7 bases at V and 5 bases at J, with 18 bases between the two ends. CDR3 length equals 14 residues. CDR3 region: CASTNRDLSDEQYF. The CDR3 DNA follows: TGTGCCAGCACGAATCGGGACCTATCAGACGAGCAGTACTTC.

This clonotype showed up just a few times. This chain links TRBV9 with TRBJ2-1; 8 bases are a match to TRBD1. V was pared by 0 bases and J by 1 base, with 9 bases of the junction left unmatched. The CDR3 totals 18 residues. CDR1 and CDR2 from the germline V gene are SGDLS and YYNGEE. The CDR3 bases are TGTGCCAGCAGCGTAGAGGAGGGGGACAGGTTATCCTACAATGAGCAGTTCTTC. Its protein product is CASSVEEGDRLSYNEQFF.

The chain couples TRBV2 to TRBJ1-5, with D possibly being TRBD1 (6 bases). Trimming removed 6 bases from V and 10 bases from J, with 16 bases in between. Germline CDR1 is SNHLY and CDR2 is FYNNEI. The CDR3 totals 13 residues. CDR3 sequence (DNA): TGTGCCAGCAGCCTACAGGGTCTTCTTCCCCAGCATTTT. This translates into CASSLQGLLPQHF.

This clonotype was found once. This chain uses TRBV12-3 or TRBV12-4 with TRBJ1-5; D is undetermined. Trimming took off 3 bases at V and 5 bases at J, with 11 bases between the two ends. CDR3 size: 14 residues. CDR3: CASSLGGPHQPQHF. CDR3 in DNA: TGTGCCAGCAGTTTGGGAGGGCCCCATCAGCCCCAGCATTTT.

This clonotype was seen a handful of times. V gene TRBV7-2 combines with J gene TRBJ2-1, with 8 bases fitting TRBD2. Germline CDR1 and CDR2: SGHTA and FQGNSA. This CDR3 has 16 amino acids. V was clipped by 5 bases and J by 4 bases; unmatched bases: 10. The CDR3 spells CASSPRGLGSYNEQFF. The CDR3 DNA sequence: TGTGCCAGCAGCCCGAGGGGACTAGGGTCATACAATGAGCAGTTCTTC.

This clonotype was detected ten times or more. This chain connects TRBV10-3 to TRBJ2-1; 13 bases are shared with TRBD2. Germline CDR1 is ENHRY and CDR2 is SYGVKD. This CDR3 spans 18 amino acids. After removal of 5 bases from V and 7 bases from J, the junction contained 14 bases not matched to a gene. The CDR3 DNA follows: TGTGCCATCAGTAAACTAGCGGGAGGGCCGGATGCTGGAAATGAGCAGTTCTTC. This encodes CAISKLAGGPDAGNEQFF.

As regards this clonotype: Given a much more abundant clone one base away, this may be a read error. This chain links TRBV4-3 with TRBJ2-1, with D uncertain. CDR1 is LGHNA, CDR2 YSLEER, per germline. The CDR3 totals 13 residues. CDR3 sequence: CAGSSSRYNEQFF. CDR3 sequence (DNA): TGCGCCGGCAGCTCATCTCGGTACAATGAGCAGTTCTTC.

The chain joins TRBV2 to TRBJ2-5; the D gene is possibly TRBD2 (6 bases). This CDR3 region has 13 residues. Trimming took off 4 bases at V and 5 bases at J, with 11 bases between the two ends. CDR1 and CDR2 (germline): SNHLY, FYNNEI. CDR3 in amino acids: CASSGGESETQYF. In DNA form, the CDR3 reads TGTGCCAGCAGTGGCGGGGAGTCGGAGACCCAGTACTTC.

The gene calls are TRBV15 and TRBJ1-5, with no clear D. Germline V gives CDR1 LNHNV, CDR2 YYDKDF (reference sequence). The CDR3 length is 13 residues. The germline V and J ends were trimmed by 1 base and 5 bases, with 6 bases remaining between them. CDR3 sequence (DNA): TGTGCCACCAGCAGAGCCGGGTATCAGCCCCAGCATTTT. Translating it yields CATSRAGYQPQHF.

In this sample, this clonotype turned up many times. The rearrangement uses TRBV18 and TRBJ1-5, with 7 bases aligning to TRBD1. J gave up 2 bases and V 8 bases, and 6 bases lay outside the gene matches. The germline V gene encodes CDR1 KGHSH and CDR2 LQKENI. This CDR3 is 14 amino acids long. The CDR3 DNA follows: TGTGCCAGCAGCCGCGGGACAGGCAATCAGCCCCAGCATTTT. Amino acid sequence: CASSRGTGNQPQHF.

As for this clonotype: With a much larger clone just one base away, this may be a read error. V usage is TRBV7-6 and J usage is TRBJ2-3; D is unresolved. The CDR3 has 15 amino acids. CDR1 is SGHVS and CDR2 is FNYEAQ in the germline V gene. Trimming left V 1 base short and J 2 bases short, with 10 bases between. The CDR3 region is CASSLVHSPTDTQYF. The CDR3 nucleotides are TGTGCCAGCAGCTTAGTCCACAGCCCCACAGATACGCAGTATTTT.

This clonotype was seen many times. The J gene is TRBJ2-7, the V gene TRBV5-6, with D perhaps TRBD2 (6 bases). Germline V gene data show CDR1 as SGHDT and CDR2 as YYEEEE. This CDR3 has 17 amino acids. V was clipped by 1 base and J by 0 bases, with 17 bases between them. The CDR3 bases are TGTGCCAGCAGCTTGTGGTTTAGGACTACAATCTCCTACGAGCAGTACTTC. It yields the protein CASSLWFRTTISYEQYF.

Here the CDR3 DNA reads TGCAGCATGGACATCAACACTGAAGCTTTCTTT. Its protein is CSMDINTEAFF. The J gene is TRBJ1-1, the V gene TRBV29-1; D might be TRBD1 (5 bases). This CDR3 contains 11 residues. Germline-derived CDR1 and CDR2 are SQVTM and ANQGSEA. The ends were cut back, 8 bases at V and 2 bases at J, with 9 bases in the middle. Together with reference TRBV29-1 and TRBJ1-1, the CDR3 gives the full variable domain: SAVISQKPSRDICQRGTSLTIQCQVDSQVTMMFWYRQQPGQSLTLIATANQGSEATYESGFVIDKFPISRPNLTFSTLTVSNMSPEDSSIYLCSMDINTEAFFGQGTRLTVV.

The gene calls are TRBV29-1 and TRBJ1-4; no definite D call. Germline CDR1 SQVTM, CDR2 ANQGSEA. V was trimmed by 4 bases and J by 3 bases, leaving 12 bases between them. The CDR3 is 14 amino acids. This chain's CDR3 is CSVGYGSANEKLFF. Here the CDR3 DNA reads TGCAGCGTTGGGTACGGAAGTGCTAATGAAAAACTGTTTTTT.

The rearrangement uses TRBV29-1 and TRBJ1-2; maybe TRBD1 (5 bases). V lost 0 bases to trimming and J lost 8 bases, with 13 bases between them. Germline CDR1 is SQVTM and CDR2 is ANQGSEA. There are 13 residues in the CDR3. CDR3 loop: CSVEDPRGTGYTF. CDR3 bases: TGCAGCGTTGAAGATCCCCGGGGGACGGGCTACACCTTC.

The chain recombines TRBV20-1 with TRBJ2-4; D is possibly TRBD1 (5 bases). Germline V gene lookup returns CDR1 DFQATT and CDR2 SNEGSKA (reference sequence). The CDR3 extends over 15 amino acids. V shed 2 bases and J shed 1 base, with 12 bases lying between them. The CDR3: CSARPPQGAKNIQYF. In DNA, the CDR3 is TGCAGTGCTAGACCACCCCAGGGTGCCAAAAACATTCAGTACTTC.